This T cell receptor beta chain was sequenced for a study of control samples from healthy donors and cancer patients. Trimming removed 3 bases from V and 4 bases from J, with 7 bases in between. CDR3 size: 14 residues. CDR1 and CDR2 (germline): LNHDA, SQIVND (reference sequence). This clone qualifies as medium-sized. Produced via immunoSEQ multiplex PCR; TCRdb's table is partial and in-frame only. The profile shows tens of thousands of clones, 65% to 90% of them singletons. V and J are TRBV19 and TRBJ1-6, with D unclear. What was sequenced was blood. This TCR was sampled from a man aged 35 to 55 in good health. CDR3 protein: CASSIGVYNSPLHF. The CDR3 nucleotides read TGTGCCAGTAGTATCGGGGTTTATAATTCACCCCTCCACTTT.